Following are 9 T cell receptor beta chains from one sample sequenced in a study of T cell repertoires in cytomegalovirus infection. The antigens of these receptors remain unknown. TCRdb used MiXCR to reprocess the reads, holding one entry per CDR3 protein. Of about 47,000 distinct CDR3 sequences in the sample, about 21% are singletons; the top ten hold about 53%. This sample comprised CD8+ T cells from cultured PBMCs, obtained from culture after CMV antigen stimulation. All receptors derive from a human donor in good health (CMV status not recorded). Some clones in this sample may be carry-over from other donors' samples.

This clonotype was observed at least ten times. The V gene is TRBV29-1, the J gene TRBJ2-7; D may match TRBD1 or TRBD2 (5 bases each). Trimming stripped 0 bases from V and 6 bases from J, with 9 bases between. Germline V gene sequence: CDR1 SQVTM, CDR2 ANQGSEA. The CDR3 is 12 amino acids. The CDR3 loop reads CSVEDVGTEQYF. The CDR3 nucleotides read TGCAGCGTTGAAGATGTCGGGACCGAGCAGTACTTC.

This clonotype has ten or more counts. This rearrangement joins TRBV7-9 to TRBJ1-1, with a weak D call TRBD1 (6 bases). Between the trimmed V and J ends, which lost 4 bases and 12 bases, there was a span of 24 bases. Germline-derived CDR1 and CDR2 are SEHNR and FQNEAQ (reference sequence). This CDR3 contains 15 residues. CDR3 residues: CASSSDTGLAADPFF. CDR3 coding DNA: TGTGCCAGCAGCTCGGACACAGGGCTAGCTGCTGATCCTTTCTTT.

This rearrangement joins TRBV28 to TRBJ2-7; TRBD2 agrees at 11 bases. The CDR3 is 15 amino acids. Germline lookup yields CDR1 MDHEN and CDR2 SYDVKM. V lost 2 bases and J lost 2; bases outside the gene matches: 2. CDR3 residues: CASSLGSGGAYEQYF. The CDR3 DNA reads TGTGCCAGCAGTTTAGGTAGCGGGGGGGCCTACGAGCAGTACTTC.

This chain joins TRBV7-9 and TRBJ2-7, with TRBD1 matching over 9 bases. The germline CDR1 and CDR2 sequences are SEHNR and FQNEAQ (reference sequence). The CDR3 has 12 amino acids. V trimming: 4 bases; J trimming: 6 bases; junction bases outside the gene matches: 1. The CDR3 region has the DNA TGTGCCAGCAGCTGGGACAGGGTCGAGCAGTACTTC. Residues: CASSWDRVEQYF.

This clonotype was seen more than once but under ten times. This rearrangement joins TRBV5-1 to TRBJ1-2, with 7 positions matching TRBD1. Losses at the gene ends were 2 bases for V and 5 bases for J; bases not matched to a gene: 15. Germline V gives CDR1 SGHRS, CDR2 YFSETQ. The length of the CDR3 is 17 residues. CDR3 DNA: TGCGCCAGCAGCTTCGACACAACAGGGGTAAGAAGGTATGGCTACACCTTC. Its translation: CASSFDTTGVRRYGYTF.

This clonotype was observed many times. The chain combines TRBV19 with TRBJ2-7; D assignment may be TRBD1 or TRBD2 (5 bases each). The CDR3 is 15 amino acids. V dropped 7 bases and J dropped 6 bases, with 22 bases sitting between them. Germline V gene data show CDR1 as LNHDA and CDR2 as SQIVND (reference sequence). CDR3 in DNA: TGTGCCAGTACCGGCAGGGCTGACTTGAGGGGCGAGCAGTACTTC. Protein sequence: CASTGRADLRGEQYF.

This clonotype was found many times. This chain joins TRBV7-2 and TRBJ2-7, with D uncertain. The V end was cut by 1 base, the J end by 3 bases, with 7 bases between. The CDR3 totals 13 residues. Germline CDR1 reads SGHTA; CDR2 reads FQGNSA. Here the CDR3 DNA reads TGTGCCAGCAGCTTAGATCAAGGCTACGAGCAGTACTTC. As protein: CASSLDQGYEQYF.

This chain joins TRBV27 and TRBJ1-6; the D gene is possibly TRBD1 (5 bases). The germline V gene has CDR1 MNHEY and CDR2 SMNVEV (reference sequence). V lost 6 bases to trimming and J lost 7 bases, with 22 bases between them. The length of the CDR3 is 17 residues. CDR3 coding DNA: TGTGCCAGCAGCGACAGTGGGTCGCGGGTGTTCAATTCACCCCTCCACTTT. Residues: CASSDSGSRVFNSPLHF.

The chain links TRBV27 to TRBJ2-7, with a tentative D call TRBD2 (6 bases). V dropped 8 bases and J dropped 3 bases, with 23 bases sitting between them. The CDR3 sequence is 16 residues long. CDR1 is MNHEY, CDR2 SMNVEV, per germline (reference sequence). Here the CDR3 reads CASRGKHGGTNYEQYF. Here the CDR3 DNA reads TGTGCCAGCCGGGGGAAACATGGAGGTACGAACTACGAGCAGTACTTC.